Listed below are T cell receptor beta chains from one sample, sequenced in a study of tissue T cells after allogeneic stem cell transplantation. Sequenced by immunoSEQ multiplex PCR; TCRdb stores in-frame clones only, minus some. In the table there are approximately 10,000 clones, roughly 60% of which are singletons. The input for sequencing was tissue from the jejunum, taken at autopsy. The receptor set was obtained from a woman between 18 and 50 years old with breast cancer. Each CDR3 is given with its conserved first and last residue. A D gene is named only where the DNA matches it firmly. Clone sizes are given selectively: once, few, many, or a class where the clone is expanded.

D	V	J	size	CDR3	DNA
-	TRBV28	TRBJ1-5	few	CASSLGGAYQPQHF	TGTGCCAGCAGTCTTGGAGGGGCGTATCAGCCCCAGCATTTT
-	TRBV24-1	TRBJ2-7	-	CATSDNSGSPYEQYF	TGTGCCACCAGTGACAACTCAGGGTCCCCCTACGAGCAGTACTTC
TRBD1	TRBV29-1	TRBJ1-1	-	CSARQGDTEAFF	TGCAGCGCCCGACAGGGTGACACTGAAGCTTTCTTT
TRBD1	TRBV10-3	TRBJ2-5	-	CAIRAGQGQETQYF	TGTGCCATCAGGGCTGGACAGGGCCAAGAGACCCAGTACTTC
TRBD1	TRBV6-2/TRBV6-3	TRBJ2-7	-	CASSSGTDYEQYF	TGTGCCAGCAGTTCCGGGACAGACTACGAGCAGTACTTC
-	TRBV2	TRBJ1-2	-	CASTLRGRGGGYTF	TGTGCCAGCACCCTCCGGGGGAGGGGAGGTGGCTACACCTTC
-	TRBV28	TRBJ1-6	-	CASTRGPHTTGYNSPLHF	TGTGCCAGCACCCGAGGCCCCCACACGACAGGTTACAATTCACCCCTCCACTTT
-	TRBV9	TRBJ2-5	-	CASSFEGVGETQYF	TGTGCCAGCTCGTTTGAGGGGGTGGGTGAGACCCAGTACTTC
-	TRBV7-7	TRBJ2-5	-	CASSQVGGQETQYF	TGTGCTAGCAGCCAAGTGGGCGGCCAAGAGACCCAGTACTTC
-	TRBV5-5	TRBJ2-7	-	CASSLGGQLSSYEQYF	TGTGCCAGCAGCTTGGGGGGCCAGCTAAGCTCCTACGAGCAGTACTTC
TRBD1	TRBV6-2/TRBV6-3	TRBJ2-4	-	CASSYSGTGDHIQYF	TGTGCCAGCAGTTACTCCGGGACAGGGGACCACATTCAGTACTTC
-	TRBV12-5	TRBJ2-1	-	CASGLEPMNEQFF	TGTGCTAGTGGTTTGGAACCTATGAATGAGCAGTTCTTC
-	TRBV19	TRBJ2-1	-	CASSQNSLGGPSSYNEQFF	TGTGCCAGTAGTCAAAATTCCTTGGGCGGGCCGAGCTCCTACAATGAGCAGTTCTTC
TRBD1	TRBV5-1	TRBJ2-3	-	CASGFPGQGADTQYF	TGCGCCAGCGGATTTCCGGGACAGGGGGCAGATACGCAGTATTTT
TRBD2	TRBV7-2	TRBJ2-5	-	CASSFRLAETQYF	TGTGCCAGCAGCTTTAGACTAGCGGAGACCCAGTACTTC
-	TRBV4-2	TRBJ2-1	few	CASSPDATGNEQFF	TGTGCCAGCAGCCCGGACGCGACAGGAAATGAGCAGTTCTTC
-	TRBV6-2/TRBV6-3	TRBJ2-2	-	CASSYLTMNTGELFF	TGTGCCAGCAGTTACCTTACGATGAACACCGGGGAGCTGTTTTTT
-	TRBV19	TRBJ2-5	-	CASKGKDSRETQYF	TGTGCCAGCAAAGGGAAGGACAGTAGAGAGACCCAGTACTTC
-	TRBV7-2	TRBJ1-5	few	CASSLGRSQPQHF	TGTGCCAGCAGCTTAGGTCGGAGTCAGCCCCAGCATTTT
-	TRBV27	TRBJ1-2	hyperexpanded	CASSSPFGQRGGYTF	TGTGCCAGCAGCTCCCCTTTTGGTCAGAGGGGAGGCTACACCTTC
TRBD1	TRBV7-2	TRBJ2-7	-	CASSLHGTGSYEQYF	TGTGCCAGCAGCTTACACGGGACAGGGTCCTACGAGCAGTACTTC
-	TRBV10-1	TRBJ2-6	few	CATTGSTRSGANVLTF	TGCGCCACGACAGGTTCCACCCGCTCTGGGGCCAACGTCCTGACTTTC
TRBD2	TRBV3-1/TRBV3-2	TRBJ2-7	-	CASSSTSGYEQYF	TGTGCCAGCAGCTCAACTAGCGGCTACGAGCAGTACTTC
-	TRBV10-3	TRBJ2-6	-	CAISESTGSGANVLTF	TGTGCCATCAGTGAGTCAACAGGGTCTGGGGCCAACGTCCTGACTTTC
-	TRBV28	TRBJ2-7	-	CASSLVRDSPGEQYF	TGTGCCAGCAGTTTAGTACGAGACAGCCCAGGGGAGCAGTACTTC
TRBD2	TRBV6-4	TRBJ2-1	-	CASSDGTSGGNEQFF	TGTGCCAGCAGTGACGGGACTAGCGGGGGGAATGAGCAGTTCTTC
-	TRBV27	TRBJ2-7	-	CASSPKVGDQGDHEQYF	TGTGCCAGCAGCCCCAAAGTCGGGGATCAAGGGGATCACGAGCAGTACTTC
-	TRBV19	TRBJ1-5	-	CASKEGPSNQPQHF	TGTGCCAGTAAGGAGGGACCTAGCAATCAGCCCCAGCATTTT
TRBD1	TRBV11-2	TRBJ2-1	medium-sized	CASSRRTGGVTDNEQFF	TGTGCCAGCAGCCGCAGGACAGGGGGGGTTACGGACAATGAGCAGTTCTTC
TRBD1	TRBV15	TRBJ1-3	-	CATSVGRGYLNTIYF	TGTGCCACCAGCGTCGGCAGGGGGTATTTAAACACCATATATTTT
-	TRBV5-5	TRBJ2-3	few	CASSFGGPDTQYF	TGTGCCAGCAGCTTCGGGGGGCCAGATACGCAGTATTTT
-	TRBV2	TRBJ1-1	-	CASNLGVGTEAFF	TGTGCCAGCAATCTCGGGGTGGGGACTGAAGCTTTCTTT
-	TRBV6-6	TRBJ1-1	-	CASRPGGAEAFF	TGTGCCAGCCGTCCGGGGGGAGCTGAAGCTTTCTTT
-	TRBV15	TRBJ1-4	medium-sized	CATSREGVKGRDEKLFF	TGTGCCACCAGCAGAGAGGGGGTCAAGGGGAGGGATGAAAAACTGTTTTTT
TRBD1	TRBV18	TRBJ2-3	-	CASSSTGGGQDTQYF	TGTGCCAGCTCATCTACAGGGGGCGGACAAGATACGCAGTATTTT
-	TRBV19	TRBJ2-3	-	CASRISGDTQYF	TGTGCCAGTAGGATTAGCGGAGATACGCAGTATTTT
TRBD1	TRBV29-1	TRBJ1-1	once	CSAVTGDTEAFF	TGCAGCGCTGTCACAGGGGACACTGAAGCTTTCTTT
TRBD2	TRBV9	TRBJ2-5	-	CASSVAGEGETQYF	TGTGCCAGCAGCGTGGCGGGAGAAGGGGAGACCCAGTACTTC
TRBD2	TRBV3-1/TRBV3-2	TRBJ2-1	-	CASGGTSGRFPQFF	TGTGCCAGCGGGGGGACTAGCGGGAGGTTTCCACAGTTCTTC
TRBD1	TRBV28	TRBJ1-1	once	CASDSTGEGDTEAFF	TGTGCCAGCGATTCGACAGGGGAGGGGGACACTGAAGCTTTCTTT
-	TRBV6-2/TRBV6-3	TRBJ1-1	-	CASSPGTASRVGF	TGTGCCAGCAGTCCCGGGACGGCTTCGAGAGTGGGGTTT
-	TRBV7-8	TRBJ2-3	-	CASSQRGDTQYF	TGTGCCAGCAGCCAACGGGGGGATACGCAGTATTTT
TRBD1	TRBV7-2	TRBJ1-1	once	CASSSPPTGGAIEAFF	TGTGCCAGCAGCTCCCCACCGACAGGGGGCGCGATTGAAGCTTTCTTT
-	TRBV5-1	TRBJ1-6	-	CASSIGPNSPLHF	TGCGCCAGCAGCATCGGTCCCAATTCACCCCTCCACTTT